These T cell receptor beta chains were read from a single sample in a study of identical twins. TCRdb ran MiXCR on the 5' RACE reads and lists one entry per CDR3 protein. The data hold over 200,000 distinct CDR3 sequences, with over 9.5% observed a single time. Source material: memory T cells sorted from blood. Receptors originate from a man in his fifties or sixties in good health. The CDR3 runs from the conserved cysteine through the conserved F or W. Each record gives: D gene, V gene, CDR3 length, clone size, J gene, CDR3 DNA, CDR3 protein. A D gene is named only where the DNA matches it firmly. Rows may omit the clone size; those that give it use once, few, many or a size class.

TRBD1	TRBV5-1	15	many	TRBJ2-7	TGCGCCAGCAGCTTGGACGGACAGGGGGCGGACGAGCAGTACTTC	CASSLDGQGADEQYF
NA	TRBV4-1	14	few	TRBJ2-1	TGCGCCAGCAGCCAAGATTGGGGCCAGGATGAGCAGTTCTTC	CASSQDWGQDEQFF
NA	TRBV12-3/TRBV12-4	14	NA	TRBJ1-1	TGTGCCAGCAGTTTAATCGGGGGAAACACTGAAGCTTTCTTT	CASSLIGGNTEAFF
TRBD2	TRBV4-2	14	many	TRBJ2-7	TGTGCCAGCAGCCAAGTTGGGACTAGCATCGAGCAGTACTTC	CASSQVGTSIEQYF
NA	TRBV5-1	16	many	TRBJ2-1	TGCGCCAGCAGCACCATGACCGGTAGCTCCTACAATGAGCAGTTCTTC	CASSTMTGSSYNEQFF
TRBD1	TRBV2	14	many	TRBJ1-1	TGTGCCAGCACATGGACAGGGGGCGGCACTGAAGCTTTCTTT	CASTWTGGGTEAFF
NA	TRBV6-5	13	NA	TRBJ2-3	TGTGCCAGCAGTTACTCGAATGTTTATACGCAGTATTTT	CASSYSNVYTQYF
NA	TRBV4-3	15	few	TRBJ2-7	TGCGCCAGCAGCCAGATTACAGGATCTGGCTACGAGCAGTACTTC	CASSQITGSGYEQYF
NA	TRBV9	17	NA	TRBJ2-1	TGTGCCAGCAGCGTAGGGGACACAGGGAACTCCTACAATGAGCAGTTCTTC	CASSVGDTGNSYNEQFF
NA	TRBV20-1	13	many	TRBJ2-5	TGCAGTGCTCGTACGACTAGGGGAGAGACCCAGTACTTC	CSARTTRGETQYF
NA	TRBV2	16	many	TRBJ1-3	TGTGCCACATCCCTCGACAGTGGGGACACTGGAAACACCATATATTTT	CATSLDSGDTGNTIYF
NA	TRBV4-2	16	many	TRBJ1-2	TGTGCCAGCAGCCAAGATCTGACCGGAGGACTTGGAGGCTACACCTTC	CASSQDLTGGLGGYTF
NA	TRBV20-1	9	NA	TRBJ1-6	TGCAGTGCTGCTCGGCCCCTCCACTTT	CSAARPLHF
NA	TRBV9	16	many	TRBJ1-4	TGTGCCAGCAGCGCCGGGACGGTTGCCGATAATGAAAAACTGTTTTTT	CASSAGTVADNEKLFF
NA	TRBV7-9	15	NA	TRBJ2-1	TGTGCCAGCAGCCAACTTTCAAACCCGTACAATGAGCAGTTCTTC	CASSQLSNPYNEQFF
TRBD2	TRBV14	18	many	TRBJ2-1	TGTGCCAGCAGCCAACCGAGCAACTGGCGGGGGAGCTACAATGAGCAGTTCTTC	CASSQPSNWRGSYNEQFF
NA	TRBV2	13	NA	TRBJ1-2	TGTGCCAGCAGTGAATCTGGTTACTATGGCTACACCTTC	CASSESGYYGYTF
NA	TRBV28	17	NA	TRBJ1-4	TGTGCCAGCAGTTTACCCTACGGGGGGTATGGAGGGGAAAAACTGTTTTTT	CASSLPYGGYGGEKLFF
TRBD1	TRBV6-2/TRBV6-3	15	many	TRBJ2-6	TGTGCCAGCAGTCACCGGACAGGGGCGGCCAACGTCCTGACTTTC	CASSHRTGAANVLTF
TRBD2	TRBV7-3	17	many	TRBJ2-2	TGTGCCAGCAGCTTAACTGGAGGTGGGAGGGCCTCCGGGGAGCTGTTTTTT	CASSLTGGGRASGELFF
NA	TRBV5-1	14	many	TRBJ2-3	TGCGCCAGCAGCTCACAGACTAGTTCAGATACGCAGTATTTT	CASSSQTSSDTQYF
TRBD1	TRBV5-1	15	NA	TRBJ1-6	TGCGCCAGCAGCCTACAGGGGGCTAATAGTTCACCCCTCCACTTT	CASSLQGANSSPLHF
TRBD2	TRBV5-6	15	NA	TRBJ2-2	TGTGCCAGCAGCTGGGACTATCGCGGCACCGGGGAGCTGTTTTTT	CASSWDYRGTGELFF
NA	TRBV7-2	13	NA	TRBJ1-6	TGTGCCAGCAGCATAGGTGCGGGGTCACCCCTCCACTTT	CASSIGAGSPLHF
NA	TRBV4-2	14	NA	TRBJ2-2	TGTGCCAGCAGCCAAGTTGAAAACACCGGGGAGCTGTTTTTT	CASSQVENTGELFF